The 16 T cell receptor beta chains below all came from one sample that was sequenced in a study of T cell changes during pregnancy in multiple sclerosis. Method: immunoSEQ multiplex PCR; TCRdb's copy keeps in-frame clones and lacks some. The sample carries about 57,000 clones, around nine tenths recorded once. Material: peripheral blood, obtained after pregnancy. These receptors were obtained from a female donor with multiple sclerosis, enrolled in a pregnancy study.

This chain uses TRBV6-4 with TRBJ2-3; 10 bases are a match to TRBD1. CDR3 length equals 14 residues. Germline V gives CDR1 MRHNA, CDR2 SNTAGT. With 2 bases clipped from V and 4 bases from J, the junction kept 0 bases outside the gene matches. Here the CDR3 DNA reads TGTGCCAGCAGTGACGGACAGGGGGCAGATACGCAGTATTTT. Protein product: CASSDGQGADTQYF.

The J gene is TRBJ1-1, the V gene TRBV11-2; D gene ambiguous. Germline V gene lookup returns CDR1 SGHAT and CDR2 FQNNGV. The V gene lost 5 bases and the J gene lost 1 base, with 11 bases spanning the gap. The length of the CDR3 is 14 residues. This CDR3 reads CASSLTHGNTEAFF. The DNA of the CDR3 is TGTGCCAGCAGCCTTACCCACGGGAACACTGAAGCTTTCTTT.

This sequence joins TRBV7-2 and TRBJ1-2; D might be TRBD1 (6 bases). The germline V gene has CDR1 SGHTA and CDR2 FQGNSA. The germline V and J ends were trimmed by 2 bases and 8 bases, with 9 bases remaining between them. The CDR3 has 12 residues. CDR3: CASSLQGWGYTF. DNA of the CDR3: TGTGCCAGCAGCTTACAGGGGTGGGGCTACACCTTC.

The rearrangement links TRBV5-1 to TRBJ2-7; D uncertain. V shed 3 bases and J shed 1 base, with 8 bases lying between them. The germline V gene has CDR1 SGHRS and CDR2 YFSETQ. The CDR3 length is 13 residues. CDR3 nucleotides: TGCGCCAGCAGCTCCGACAATTCCTACGAGCAGTACTTC. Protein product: CASSSDNSYEQYF.

In DNA form, the CDR3 reads TGTGCCAGCAGTGGGCCGGGACAGAGGACCTCATCCCCTTATAATTCACCCCTCCACTTT. Its translation is CASSGPGQRTSSPYNSPLHF. The chain joins TRBV2 to TRBJ1-6, with 7 bases identical to TRBD1. In germline, CDR1 is SNHLY, CDR2 FYNNEI. V shed 4 bases, J shed 4 bases, and the junction held 19 bases outside the gene matches. The CDR3 contains 20 residues.

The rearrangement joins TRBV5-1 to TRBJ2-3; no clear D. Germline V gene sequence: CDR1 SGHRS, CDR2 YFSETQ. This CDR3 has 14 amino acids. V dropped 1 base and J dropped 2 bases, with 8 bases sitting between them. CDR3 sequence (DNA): TGCGCCAGCAGCTTGTGGAGCCCCACAGATACGCAGTATTTT. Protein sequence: CASSLWSPTDTQYF. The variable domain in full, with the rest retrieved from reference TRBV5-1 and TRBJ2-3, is KAGVTQTPRYLIKTRGQQVTLSCSPISGHRSVSWYQQTPGQGLQFLFEYFSETQRNKGNFPGRFSGRQFSNSRSEMNVSTLELGDSALYLCASSLWSPTDTQYFGPGTRLTVL.

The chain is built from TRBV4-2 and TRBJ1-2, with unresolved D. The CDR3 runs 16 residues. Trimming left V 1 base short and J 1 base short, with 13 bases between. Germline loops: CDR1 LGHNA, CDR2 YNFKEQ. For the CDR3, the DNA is TGTGCCAGCAGCCAAGGACCGGACGGGAATAACTATGGCTACACCTTC. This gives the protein CASSQGPDGNNYGYTF.

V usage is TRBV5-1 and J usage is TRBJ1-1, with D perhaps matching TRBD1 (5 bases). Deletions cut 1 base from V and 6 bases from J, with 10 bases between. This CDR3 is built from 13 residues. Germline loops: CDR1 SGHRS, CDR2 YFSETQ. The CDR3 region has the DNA TGCGCCAGCAGCTTGCGGGGGGAGGCTGAAGCTTTCTTT. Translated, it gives CASSLRGEAEAFF.

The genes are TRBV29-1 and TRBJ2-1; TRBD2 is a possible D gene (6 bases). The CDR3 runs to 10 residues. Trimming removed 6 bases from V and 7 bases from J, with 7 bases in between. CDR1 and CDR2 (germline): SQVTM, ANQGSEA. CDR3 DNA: TGCAGCGTCCGGGGGAATGAGCAGTTCTTC. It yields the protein CSVRGNEQFF.

The CDR3 loop reads CATTSWGAGGREQYF. The CDR3 DNA is TGTGCCACCACCTCCTGGGGGGCGGGGGGGCGCGAGCAGTACTTC. The chain combines TRBV28 with TRBJ2-7; 9 bases align to TRBD2. Germline V gives CDR1 MDHEN, CDR2 SYDVKM. The CDR3 has 15 residues. With V trimmed by 10 bases and J by 6 bases, 16 bases remained unmatched.

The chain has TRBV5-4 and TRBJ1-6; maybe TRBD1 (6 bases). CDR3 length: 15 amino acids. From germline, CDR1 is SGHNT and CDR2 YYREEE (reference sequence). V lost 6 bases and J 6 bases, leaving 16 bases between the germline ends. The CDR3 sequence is CASTMQGGFNSPLHF. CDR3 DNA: TGTGCCAGCACCATGCAAGGGGGATTTAATTCACCCCTCCACTTT.

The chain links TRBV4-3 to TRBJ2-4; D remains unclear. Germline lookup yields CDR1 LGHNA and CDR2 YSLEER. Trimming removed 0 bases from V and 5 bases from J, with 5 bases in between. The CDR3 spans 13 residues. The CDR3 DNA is TGCGCCAGCAGCCAAGATTTAGAAAACATTCAGTACTTC. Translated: CASSQDLENIQYF.

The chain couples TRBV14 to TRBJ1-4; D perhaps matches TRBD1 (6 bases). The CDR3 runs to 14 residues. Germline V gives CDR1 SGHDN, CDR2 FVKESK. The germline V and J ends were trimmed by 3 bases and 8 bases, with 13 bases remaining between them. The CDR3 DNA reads TGTGCCAGCAGCCAGCAGGACAGTTTAGAAAAACTGTTTTTT. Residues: CASSQQDSLEKLFF.

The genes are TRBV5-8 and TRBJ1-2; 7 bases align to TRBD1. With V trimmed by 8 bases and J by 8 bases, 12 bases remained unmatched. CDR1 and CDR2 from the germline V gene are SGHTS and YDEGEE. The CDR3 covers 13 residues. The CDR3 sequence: CARTGQVSRGYTF. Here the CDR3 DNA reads TGTGCCAGGACTGGACAGGTTTCGAGGGGCTACACCTTC.

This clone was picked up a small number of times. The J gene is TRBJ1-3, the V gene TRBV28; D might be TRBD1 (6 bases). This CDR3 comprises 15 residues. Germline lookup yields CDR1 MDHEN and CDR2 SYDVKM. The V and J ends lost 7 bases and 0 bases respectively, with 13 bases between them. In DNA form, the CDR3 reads TGTGCCAGCACCCTGACAGGTGCCTCTGGAAACACCATATATTTT. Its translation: CASTLTGASGNTIYF.

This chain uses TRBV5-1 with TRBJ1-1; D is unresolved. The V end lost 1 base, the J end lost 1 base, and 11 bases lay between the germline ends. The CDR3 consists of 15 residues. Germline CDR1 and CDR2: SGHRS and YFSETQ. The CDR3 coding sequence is TGCGCCAGCAGCTTGACCCTGCAGAAGAACACTGAAGCTTTCTTT. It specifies CASSLTLQKNTEAFF.